This T cell receptor beta chain stems from a study of Ad26.COV2.S vaccination and SARS-CoV-2 variants. Study-level background: Trial arm assignment for the donor was COV1001 Ad26.COV2.S. Intramuscular Ad26.COV2.S at 5x10^10 or 1x10^11 viral particles.

As to treatment: 19 received Ad26.COV2.S at low or high dose, single or two shots; about 5 received placebo; per-sample allocation not given. Day 63 after the first vaccine or placebo injection was the time point for sampling. Measured with immunoSEQ multiplex PCR; TCRdb has only the in-frame clones, and not every one. The sample carries about 440,000 clones, 90% recorded once. The CDR3 has 11 residues. Germline-derived CDR1 and CDR2 are SGHVS and FQNEAQ. V was trimmed by 5 bases and J by 9 bases, leaving 8 bases between them. Source: peripheral blood, taken in a trial of Ad26.COV2.S vaccine versus placebo. The TCR sequence derives from a person aged 18 to 65 who received the Ad26.COV2.S COVID-19 vaccine or a placebo. The V call is TRBV7-8, the J call TRBJ2-1, with D tentatively TRBD2 (6 bases). CDR3 sequence: CASSPAGEQFF. As DNA, the CDR3 is TGTGCCAGCAGCCCAGCGGGTGAGCAGTTCTTC.